Listed below are T cell receptor beta chains from one sample, sequenced in a study of T cells in localized non-small cell lung cancer. Generated by immunoSEQ multiplex PCR, the TCRdb table keeps only in-frame clones and is missing some. The table records about 3,200 clones, 24% of them present only once. The material sequenced was lung tumor tissue, taken before any cancer treatment. These receptors originate from a man aged 40 to 70 with stage I lung adenocarcinoma. Both conserved end residues are part of each CDR3. The order of the fields is CDR3 length, D gene, J gene, V gene, clone size, CDR3 protein, CDR3 DNA. The D gene is left open where the match is weak. Clone size appears in some rows only: once, few, many, or a class for an expanded clone.

CDR3 length: 15
D gene: TRBD1
J gene: TRBJ1-2
V gene: TRBV11-3
clone size: .
CDR3 protein: CASMGLTGGHYGYTF
CDR3 DNA: TGTGCCAGCATGGGGTTGACAGGGGGCCACTATGGCTACACCTTC

CDR3 length: 14
D gene: .
J gene: TRBJ2-3
V gene: TRBV11-3
clone size: few
CDR3 protein: CASSSYLSTDTQYF
CDR3 DNA: TGTGCCAGCAGCTCCTACCTAAGCACAGATACGCAGTATTTT

CDR3 length: 15
D gene: .
J gene: TRBJ1-3
V gene: TRBV9
clone size: few
CDR3 protein: CASSARAGVGNTIYF
CDR3 DNA: TGTGCCAGCAGCGCCAGGGCGGGGGTCGGAAACACCATATATTTT

CDR3 length: 15
D gene: TRBD1
J gene: TRBJ2-1
V gene: TRBV30
clone size: few
CDR3 protein: CAWSLTGTGNNEQFF
CDR3 DNA: TGTGCCTGGAGTCTTACCGGGACAGGTAACAATGAGCAGTTCTTC

CDR3 length: 17
D gene: TRBD2
J gene: TRBJ2-3
V gene: TRBV2
clone size: .
CDR3 protein: CASRDLAGGPKGDTQYF
CDR3 DNA: TGTGCCAGCAGGGACCTAGCGGGAGGGCCAAAGGGGGATACGCAGTATTTT

CDR3 length: 15
D gene: TRBD1
J gene: TRBJ2-1
V gene: TRBV28
clone size: few
CDR3 protein: CASSRGTGGSYEQFF
CDR3 DNA: TGTGCCAGCAGTCGGGGGACAGGGGGATCTTATGAGCAGTTCTTC

CDR3 length: 15
D gene: .
J gene: TRBJ2-2
V gene: TRBV11-3
clone size: few
CDR3 protein: CASSLVGGNTGELFF
CDR3 DNA: TGTGCCAGCAGCTTGGTTGGGGGTAACACCGGGGAGCTGTTTTTT

CDR3 length: 16
D gene: .
J gene: TRBJ1-5
V gene: TRBV19
clone size: few
CDR3 protein: CASSIKGGDRNQPQHF
CDR3 DNA: TGTGCCAGTAGTATTAAAGGCGGAGATAGAAATCAGCCCCAGCATTTT

CDR3 length: 15
D gene: .
J gene: TRBJ1-2
V gene: TRBV6-8
clone size: .
CDR3 protein: CASRAVGRRDYGYTF
CDR3 DNA: TGTGCCAGCAGGGCGGTGGGGCGAAGGGACTATGGCTACACCTTC

CDR3 length: 14
D gene: .
J gene: TRBJ2-3
V gene: TRBV11-3
clone size: .
CDR3 protein: CASSKDRNTDTQYF
CDR3 DNA: TGTGCCAGCAGTAAGGATCGAAACACAGATACGCAGTATTTT

CDR3 length: 15
D gene: .
J gene: TRBJ2-7
V gene: TRBV6-1
clone size: hyperexpanded
CDR3 protein: CASSEVGGGPYEQYF
CDR3 DNA: TGTGCCAGCAGTGAAGTAGGAGGCGGACCCTACGAGCAGTACTTC

CDR3 length: 15
D gene: .
J gene: TRBJ1-1
V gene: TRBV10-2
clone size: .
CDR3 protein: CASSDRTALNTEAFF
CDR3 DNA: TGCGCCAGCAGCGACAGGACAGCCTTGAACACTGAAGCTTTCTTT

CDR3 length: 16
D gene: TRBD2
J gene: TRBJ2-3
V gene: TRBV5-1
clone size: once
CDR3 protein: CASSFALGLAGTTQYF
CDR3 DNA: TGCGCCAGCAGCTTCGCCCTGGGACTAGCCGGGACTACGCAGTATTTT

CDR3 length: 13
D gene: .
J gene: TRBJ2-1
V gene: TRBV12-5
clone size: .
CDR3 protein: CASGLSTGNEQFF
CDR3 DNA: TGTGCTAGTGGTTTGAGTACCGGCAATGAGCAGTTCTTC

CDR3 length: 18
D gene: TRBD2
J gene: TRBJ2-2
V gene: TRBV6-8
clone size: .
CDR3 protein: CASSYGISGVPYTGELFF
CDR3 DNA: TGTGCCAGCAGTTACGGTATTAGCGGGGTTCCCTACACCGGGGAGCTGTTTTTT

CDR3 length: 13
D gene: .
J gene: TRBJ1-4
V gene: TRBV30
clone size: hyperexpanded
CDR3 protein: CAALEGLNEKLFF
CDR3 DNA: TGTGCCGCCTTGGAGGGCCTTAATGAAAAACTGTTTTTT

CDR3 length: 14
D gene: TRBD2
J gene: TRBJ2-1
V gene: TRBV5-1
clone size: .
CDR3 protein: CASSKTSGGDEQFF
CDR3 DNA: TGCGCCAGCAGCAAGACTAGCGGCGGGGATGAGCAGTTCTTC

CDR3 length: 15
D gene: .
J gene: TRBJ1-2
V gene: TRBV18
clone size: .
CDR3 protein: CASSPNYRDNYGYTF
CDR3 DNA: TGTGCCAGCTCACCAAACTACAGGGATAACTATGGCTACACCTTC

CDR3 length: 14
D gene: TRBD1
J gene: TRBJ1-1
V gene: TRBV6-8
clone size: .
CDR3 protein: CASSGGQGVTEAFF
CDR3 DNA: TGTGCCAGCAGTGGGGGTCAGGGGGTAACTGAAGCTTTCTTT

CDR3 length: 15
D gene: .
J gene: TRBJ2-7
V gene: TRBV9
clone size: few
CDR3 protein: CASSEEGHTVYEQYF
CDR3 DNA: TGTGCCAGCAGTGAAGAGGGTCACACTGTCTACGAGCAGTACTTC

CDR3 length: 13
D gene: .
J gene: TRBJ1-1
V gene: TRBV28
clone size: .
CDR3 protein: CASTRGGSTEAFF
CDR3 DNA: TGTGCCAGCACCCGGGGGGGCTCCACTGAAGCTTTCTTT

CDR3 length: 12
D gene: .
J gene: TRBJ2-7
V gene: TRBV6-8
clone size: few
CDR3 protein: CASAGFSYEQYF
CDR3 DNA: TGTGCCAGCGCGGGTTTCTCCTACGAGCAGTACTTC

CDR3 length: 14
D gene: .
J gene: TRBJ2-3
V gene: TRBV10-2
clone size: .
CDR3 protein: CATKALQGTDTQYF
CDR3 DNA: TGCGCCACCAAAGCCCTGCAGGGAACAGATACGCAGTATTTT

CDR3 length: 16
D gene: .
J gene: TRBJ2-2
V gene: TRBV19
clone size: .
CDR3 protein: CASTQLGQRGAGELFF
CDR3 DNA: TGTGCCAGTACCCAACTCGGACAGAGAGGGGCCGGGGAGCTGTTTTTT

CDR3 length: 17
D gene: .
J gene: TRBJ2-7
V gene: TRBV18
clone size: .
CDR3 protein: CASSPPLVSGLLYEQYF
CDR3 DNA: TGTGCCAGCTCACCACCGTTGGTGTCAGGGCTACTCTACGAGCAGTACTTC

CDR3 length: 16
D gene: TRBD1
J gene: TRBJ1-1
V gene: TRBV11-3
clone size: many
CDR3 protein: CASSLWQGAKNTEAFF
CDR3 DNA: TGTGCCAGCAGCTTGTGGCAGGGGGCGAAGAACACTGAAGCTTTCTTT

CDR3 length: 17
D gene: .
J gene: TRBJ1-6
V gene: TRBV6-8
clone size: few
CDR3 protein: CASSYRPWYQGGSPLHF
CDR3 DNA: TGTGCCAGCAGTTACCGCCCGTGGTATCAGGGAGGTTCACCCCTCCACTTT

CDR3 length: 15
D gene: .
J gene: TRBJ1-6
V gene: TRBV10-2
clone size: few
CDR3 protein: CASSGSQGWNSPLHF
CDR3 DNA: TGCGCCAGCAGTGGGTCACAGGGTTGGAATTCACCCCTCCACTTT

CDR3 length: 17
D gene: .
J gene: TRBJ2-3
V gene: TRBV7-5
clone size: .
CDR3 protein: CASSSRGLTSGKNTQYF
CDR3 DNA: TGTGCCAGCAGCTCGCGCGGGTTGACTAGCGGGAAGAATACGCAGTATTTT

CDR3 length: 14
D gene: TRBD1
J gene: TRBJ2-1
V gene: TRBV6-8
clone size: medium-sized
CDR3 protein: CASSTGGGYNEQFF
CDR3 DNA: TGTGCCAGCAGTACAGGGGGCGGTTACAATGAGCAGTTCTTC

CDR3 length: 14
D gene: .
J gene: TRBJ1-4
V gene: TRBV15
clone size: few
CDR3 protein: CATSRGRTDEKLFF
CDR3 DNA: TGTGCCACCAGCAGAGGGAGGACAGACGAAAAACTGTTTTTT

CDR3 length: 16
D gene: .
J gene: TRBJ1-3
V gene: TRBV30
clone size: .
CDR3 protein: CAWSIRGGSSGNTIYF
CDR3 DNA: TGTGCCTGGAGTATAAGGGGAGGCTCCTCTGGAAACACCATATATTTT

CDR3 length: 14
D gene: .
J gene: TRBJ1-2
V gene: TRBV19
clone size: once
CDR3 protein: CASSIRQDISGYTF
CDR3 DNA: TGTGCCAGTAGTATCCGGCAGGATATTAGTGGCTACACCTTC

CDR3 length: 17
D gene: TRBD1
J gene: TRBJ2-5
V gene: TRBV29-1
clone size: .
CDR3 protein: CSVRDMGQGLTRETQYF
CDR3 DNA: TGCAGCGTTCGAGACATGGGACAGGGACTCACCCGAGAGACCCAGTACTTC

CDR3 length: 15
D gene: .
J gene: TRBJ2-7
V gene: TRBV9
clone size: medium-sized
CDR3 protein: CASSVGGFEGYEQYF
CDR3 DNA: TGTGCCAGCAGCGTAGGGGGTTTCGAAGGGTACGAGCAGTACTTC

CDR3 length: 16
D gene: .
J gene: TRBJ2-5
V gene: TRBV10-2
clone size: .
CDR3 protein: CASRSTRQSPAETQYF
CDR3 DNA: TGCGCCAGCAGGAGCACTAGACAGTCACCAGCGGAGACCCAGTACTTC

CDR3 length: 16
D gene: TRBD2
J gene: TRBJ2-3
V gene: TRBV11-3
clone size: .
CDR3 protein: CASSFLAGGQADTQYF
CDR3 DNA: TGTGCCAGCAGCTTCCTAGCGGGGGGGCAGGCAGATACGCAGTATTTT

CDR3 length: 15
D gene: .
J gene: TRBJ1-4
V gene: TRBV6-8
clone size: medium-sized
CDR3 protein: CASMSGRFTNEKLFF
CDR3 DNA: TGTGCCAGCATGTCCGGCAGGTTTACGAATGAAAAACTGTTTTTT

CDR3 length: 16
D gene: TRBD1
J gene: TRBJ2-3
V gene: TRBV18
clone size: .
CDR3 protein: CASARETGGATDTQYF
CDR3 DNA: TGTGCCAGCGCTAGAGAGACAGGGGGAGCCACAGATACGCAGTATTTT

CDR3 length: 16
D gene: TRBD1
J gene: TRBJ1-2
V gene: TRBV11-3
clone size: many
CDR3 protein: CASSWDRGLRNYGYTF
CDR3 DNA: TGTGCCAGCAGCTGGGACAGGGGGCTCAGAAACTATGGCTACACCTTC

CDR3 length: 15
D gene: TRBD1
J gene: TRBJ1-5
V gene: TRBV11-3
clone size: many
CDR3 protein: CASSPGQGADQPQHF
CDR3 DNA: TGTGCCAGCAGCCCGGGACAGGGCGCGGATCAGCCCCAGCATTTT

CDR3 length: 19
D gene: TRBD2
J gene: TRBJ2-3
V gene: TRBV18
clone size: .
CDR3 protein: CASSRGAIAASGPGDTQYF
CDR3 DNA: TGTGCCAGCTCACGGGGGGCAATTGCGGCTAGCGGGCCCGGCGATACGCAGTATTTT